The next 6 T cell receptor beta chains were all read from a single sample in a study of cytomegalovirus exposure and HLA in healthy donors (dated by TCRdb to about 2017). To prepare the library, the immunoSEQ multiplex PCR assay was applied. A mixture of 60 forward primers for TCR Vbeta segments and 13 reverse primers for TCR Jbeta segments was used in the multiplex PCR. TCRdb provides this immuneACCESS table in a form limited to in-frame rearrangements. Some clones are lacking; in checked studies, under half of them reflect an unresolved V gene, and why the rest are absent is not known. This sample holds under 200,000 clones; approximately 80% were observed only once. About 2% of the sample belongs to the ten largest clones. The sample was PBMCs. All receptors come from a woman aged 18-29 years in good health and CMV-seropositive.

This clone was seen a few times. V gene TRBV4-2 combines with J gene TRBJ2-3, with 13 positions matching TRBD2. The CDR3 consists of 17 residues. The germline V gene has CDR1 LGHNA and CDR2 YNFKEQ. With 4 bases clipped from V and 6 bases from J, the junction kept 10 bases outside the gene matches. This chain's CDR3 is CASSPEPTSGGADTQYF. CDR3 bases: TGTGCCAGCAGCCCCGAACCCACTAGCGGGGGGGCGGATACGCAGTATTTT.

The gene calls are TRBV7-2 and TRBJ1-2; D is unclear. The CDR3 has 16 amino acids. The germline V gene has CDR1 SGHTA and CDR2 FQGNSA. V dropped 1 base and J dropped 5 bases, with 17 bases sitting between them. CDR3 sequence reads: CASSLGGPWEGYGYTF. DNA for the CDR3: TGTGCCAGCAGCTTAGGGGGTCCTTGGGAGGGTTATGGCTACACCTTC.

Points on this clone: An end of the junction differs from the germline gene, which may be a read error. The chain employs TRBV7-9 and TRBJ2-1; the match to TRBD2 covers 7 bases. In germline, CDR1 is SEHNR, CDR2 FQNEAQ (reference sequence). This CDR3 region has 12 residues. CDR3 bases: TGTTCCAGCAGCTTAGCGGGCTATGAGCAGTTCTTC. Translating it yields CSSSLAGYEQFF.

This clone has only one observation. In DNA form, the CDR3 reads TGTGCCAGTAGTATAGTCAGCGGGAGCTCCTACAATGAGCAGTTCTTC. The encoded protein is CASSIVSGSSYNEQFF. V and J are TRBV19 and TRBJ2-1; TRBD2 agrees at 8 bases. V gave up 1 base and J gave up 0 bases; unmatched junction bases: 2. The CDR3 contains 16 residues. Germline loops: CDR1 LNHDA, CDR2 SQIVND (reference sequence). Together with reference TRBV19 and TRBJ2-1, the CDR3 gives the full variable domain: DGGITQSPKYLFRKEGQNVTLSCEQNLNHDAMYWYRQDPGQGLRLIYYSQIVNDFQKGDIAEGYSVSREKKESFPLTVTSAQKNPTAFYLCASSIVSGSSYNEQFFGPGTRLTVL.

The chain uses TRBV6-1 and TRBJ1-1, with 7 bases that match TRBD1. Germline trimming cut 4 bases from V and 2 bases from J; bases unmatched to any gene: 13. The CDR3 runs to 17 residues. Germline V gene lookup returns CDR1 MNHNS and CDR2 SASEGT. The DNA for the CDR3 is TGTGCCAGCAGTGCACCAGACCGACAGGGCGCAAACACTGAAGCTTTCTTT. Amino acid sequence: CASSAPDRQGANTEAFF.

This chain joins TRBV27 and TRBJ1-4; D is unclear. The length of the CDR3 is 12 residues. CDR1 is MNHEY, CDR2 SMNVEV, per germline (reference sequence). V was pared by 2 bases and J by 8 bases, with 6 bases between. The CDR3 here is CASSLNREKLFF. In DNA form, the CDR3 reads TGTGCCAGCAGTTTAAACCGGGAAAAACTGTTTTTT.